This entry features one T cell receptor beta chain sequence. The CDR3 has 15 residues. V was trimmed by 0 bases and J by 8 bases, leaving 16 bases between them. The V gene's germline CDR1 is MNHEY and CDR2 SVGAGI. The data belong to a study of blood T cell repertoires in COVID-19. Libraries were prepared by immunoSEQ multiplex PCR; TCRdb keeps only in-frame clonotypes and omits some of them. The table includes 150,000 to 200,000 clones, roughly 80% detected once. The chain combines TRBV6-5 with TRBJ1-2; TRBD1 is a possible D gene (5 bases). The sample comprised peripheral blood. This clonotype was sampled from a woman in her 30s with acute or convalescent COVID-19. The CDR3 DNA reads as TGTGCCAGCAGTTACTCGAACGGGGGAGCATGGGGCTACACCTTC. This encodes CASSYSNGGAWGYTF.